Shown below are 28 T cell receptor beta chains from a single sample sequenced in a study of cytomegalovirus exposure and HLA in healthy donors (dated by TCRdb to 2016 to 2017). Libraries were prepared through the immunoSEQ multiplex PCR assay. For the multiplex PCR, a mixture combining 60 forward primers for TCR Vbeta segments and 13 reverse primers for TCR Jbeta segments was used. TCRdb limited this immuneACCESS table to in-frame rearrangements with V and J called. A share of clones is missing; checked studies link under half to unresolved V genes, and the rest is unexplained. The sample's clone listing holds some 120,000 clones. The ten largest clones represent 2% of the sample. The sample was PBMCs. Receptors originate from a woman aged 60-70 years in good health and CMV-seronegative.

The rearrangement links TRBV6-6 to TRBJ1-4, with D perhaps TRBD1 (5 bases). Looked up from germline, CDR1 is MNHNY and CDR2 is SVGAGI (reference sequence). Trimming shortened V by 0 bases and J by 8 bases, and 13 bases separated the two germline ends. This CDR3 is built from 15 residues. CDR3: CASSYSTGRGEKLFF. CDR3 in DNA: TGTGCCAGCAGTTACTCGACGGGTAGGGGCGAAAAACTGTTTTTT.

The V and J genes are TRBV27 and TRBJ2-1; maybe TRBD1 (7 bases). Germline V gene sequence: CDR1 MNHEY, CDR2 SMNVEV (reference sequence). The V end lost 5 bases, the J end lost 0 bases, and 8 bases lay between the germline ends. The CDR3 is made up of 14 amino acids. The CDR3 region is CASSQGGSYNEQFF. The CDR3 nucleotides read TGTGCCAGCAGTCAGGGGGGCTCCTACAATGAGCAGTTCTTC.

This chain connects TRBV27 to TRBJ1-2, with D maybe TRBD1 (5 bases). Germline loops: CDR1 MNHEY, CDR2 SMNVEV (reference sequence). The V end was cut by 6 bases, the J end by 1 base, with 12 bases between. CDR3 length: 14 amino acids. The CDR3: CASRRWGGNYGYTF. The CDR3 bases are TGTGCCAGCAGACGATGGGGCGGTAACTATGGCTACACCTTC.

This chain uses TRBV2 with TRBJ1-5, with 9 bases aligning to TRBD1. V gave up 2 bases and J gave up 7 bases; unmatched junction bases: 12. CDR1 SNHLY and CDR2 FYNNEI come from the germline V gene. The CDR3 sequence is 17 residues long. This chain's CDR3 is CASSERAAGTGLQPQHF. The CDR3 DNA is TGTGCCAGCAGTGAAAGAGCAGCCGGGACAGGGTTACAGCCCCAGCATTTT.

The chain carries TRBV28 and TRBJ1-2; 9 positions agree with TRBD1. The CDR3 is made up of 13 amino acids. Germline CDR1 MDHEN, CDR2 SYDVKM. V shed 6 bases, J shed 8 bases, and the junction held 7 bases outside the gene matches. CDR3 loop: CASRPGQGSGYTF. CDR3 bases: TGTGCCAGCAGGCCCGGACAGGGGTCCGGCTACACCTTC.

CDR3 amino acids: CASSQGGGYTF. The CDR3 DNA reads as TGTGCCAGCAGCCAAGGGGGTGGCTACACCTTC. The chain has TRBV7-2 and TRBJ1-2; maybe TRBD1 (6 bases). Per germline, CDR1 SGHTA and CDR2 FQGNSA. V was clipped by 5 bases and J by 7 bases, with 8 bases between them. The CDR3 is 11 amino acids.

V and J are TRBV7-8 and TRBJ2-5; D is perhaps TRBD1 (5 bases). In germline, CDR1 is SGHVS, CDR2 FQNEAQ. V gave up 5 bases and J gave up 1 base, with 11 bases separating them. This CDR3 has 14 amino acids. As DNA, the CDR3 is TGTGCCAGCAGCGTGGACAACCTCCAAGAGACCCAGTACTTC. It codes for CASSVDNLQETQYF.

Regarding this clone: The junction departs from germline at one end; a sequencing error may be responsible. The chain combines TRBV11-2 with TRBJ1-1; TRBD1 matches at 10 bases. This CDR3 has 13 amino acids. Looked up from germline, CDR1 is SGHAT and CDR2 is FQNNGV. The DNA of the CDR3 is TGTGCCAGCAGCCCCCCTGACAGGGGGCCCGCTTTATTC. This translates into CASSPPDRGPALF.

This chain joins TRBV5-4 and TRBJ1-1; TRBD1 matches at 7 bases. The CDR3 spans 14 residues. V trimming: 5 bases; J trimming: 6 bases; junction bases outside the gene matches: 10. Germline CDR1 reads SGHNT; CDR2 reads YYREEE (reference sequence). In nucleotides, the CDR3 is TGTGCCAGCAGTTTTAGACAGGGAAGCTCTGAAGCTTTCTTT. This encodes CASSFRQGSSEAFF.

The V and J genes are TRBV6-6 and TRBJ2-3; 8 bases are shared with TRBD2. The CDR3 covers 16 residues. V lost 6 bases, J lost 1 base, and 9 bases stayed unmatched. The germline CDR1 and CDR2 sequences are MNHNY and SVGAGI (reference sequence). CDR3 nucleotides: TGTGCCAGCAGCCCCGGGCGAGCGGGAGGCACAGATACGCAGTATTTT. It is translated as CASSPGRAGGTDTQYF.

The chain has TRBV11-1 and TRBJ2-7, with TRBD1 identical over 9 bases. The CDR3 consists of 15 residues. CDR1 and CDR2 (germline): SGHAT, FQDESV (reference sequence). V shed 5 bases and J 2 bases; nucleotides not matched to a gene: 7. The CDR3 DNA follows: TGTGCCAGCAGCCCCCGACAGGGGGGACCCTACGAGCAGTACTTC. Its translation: CASSPRQGGPYEQYF.

The chain has TRBV7-8 and TRBJ2-5; a weak D match, TRBD1 (5 bases). The tail of the sequence fits TRBJ2-7 better, so the J call may be wrong. The CDR3 is 13 residues long. The V gene's germline CDR1 is SGHVS and CDR2 FQNEAQ. DNA for the CDR3: TGTGCCAGCAGCTTCAGGGTGGCTTACGAGCAGTACTTC. This sequence encodes CASSFRVAYEQYF.

The rearrangement uses TRBV7-6 and TRBJ1-1, with no clear D. Germline V gives CDR1 SGHVS, CDR2 FNYEAQ. The CDR3 spans 16 residues. The V and J ends lost 2 bases and 0 bases respectively, with 13 bases between them. For the CDR3, the DNA is TGTGCCAGCAGCTTACTGGCAGAACCCATGAACACTGAAGCTTTCTTT. Protein sequence: CASSLLAEPMNTEAFF.

The chain joins TRBV7-9 to TRBJ1-5, with D possibly being TRBD1 (6 bases). This CDR3 comprises 14 residues. Germline assignment: CDR1 SEHNR and CDR2 FQNEAQ (reference sequence). Deletions cut 6 bases from V and 3 bases from J, with 12 bases between. The CDR3 reads CASSQGGYNQPQHF. DNA of the CDR3: TGTGCCAGCAGTCAAGGGGGATACAATCAGCCCCAGCATTTT.

J is TRBJ2-1 and V is TRBV27; TRBD1 matches 9 bases. J lost 7 bases, V lost 7 bases, and 11 bases had no gene match. This CDR3 has 15 amino acids. Germline loops: CDR1 MNHEY, CDR2 SMNVEV (reference sequence). CDR3 coding DNA: TGTGCCAGCATCCCCGGGGACAGGGTTAAAAATGAGCAGTTCTTC. Its translation is CASIPGDRVKNEQFF.

The chain has TRBV7-9 and TRBJ1-4; TRBD1 matches at 8 bases. The CDR3 covers 13 residues. Germline lookup yields CDR1 SEHNR and CDR2 FQNEAQ (reference sequence). With V trimmed by 5 bases and J by 8 bases, 4 bases remained unmatched. CDR3 DNA sequence: TGTGCCAGCAGCACCTGGGACAGGGAAAAACTGTTTTTT. Amino acids: CASSTWDREKLFF.

This chain joins TRBV29-1 and TRBJ2-1; D may be TRBD1 (5 bases). Deletions cut 5 bases from V and 4 bases from J, with 27 bases between. This CDR3 is 18 amino acids long. Germline V gene lookup returns CDR1 SQVTM and CDR2 ANQGSEA. As DNA, the CDR3 is TGCAGCGTTATTCGGACACCTCTACGCGATCGGAATTACAATGAGCAGTTCTTC. This encodes CSVIRTPLRDRNYNEQFF.

The chain recombines TRBV20-1 with TRBJ2-1; 7 nucleotides match TRBD2. The CDR3 spans 11 residues. The V and J ends lost 2 bases and 10 bases, in that order; junction bases with no gene match: 2. The germline V gene encodes CDR1 DFQATT and CDR2 SNEGSKA (reference sequence). CDR3 DNA sequence: TGCAGTGCTAGAATTAGCGGGGAGCAGTTCTTC. Amino acid sequence: CSARISGEQFF.

The J gene is TRBJ1-2, the V gene TRBV9, with TRBD1 matching over 7 bases. The ends lost 3 bases at V and 4 bases at J; junction bases unmatched: 9. In germline, CDR1 is SGDLS, CDR2 YYNGEE. This CDR3 contains 15 residues. The CDR3 is CASSAAERDSYGYTF. DNA for the CDR3: TGTGCCAGCAGCGCAGCCGAACGGGACAGCTATGGCTACACCTTC.

The chain recombines TRBV7-9 with TRBJ2-5, with TRBD1 matching 7 bases. V was pared by 4 bases and J by 4 bases, with 9 bases of the junction left unmatched. Germline CDR1 is SEHNR and CDR2 is FQNEAQ (reference sequence). CDR3 length: 15 residues. The chain's CDR3 is CASSSGTAARETQYF. The CDR3 DNA is TGTGCCAGCAGCTCCGGGACAGCAGCGCGAGAGACCCAGTACTTC.

The gene calls are TRBV6-5 and TRBJ2-2; D may be TRBD2 (6 bases). Trimming shortened V by 2 bases and J by 7 bases, and 11 bases separated the two germline ends. This CDR3 is 14 amino acids long. Germline CDR1 reads MNHEY; CDR2 reads SVGAGI. The CDR3 nucleotides are TGTGCCAGCAGTTACCGCGGGAAGGTCGGGGAGCTGTTTTTT. Its protein is CASSYRGKVGELFF.

The rearrangement links TRBV7-2 to TRBJ1-4; 7 positions agree with TRBD1. V shed 5 bases and J 7 bases; nucleotides not matched to a gene: 13. This CDR3 contains 16 residues. Germline lookup yields CDR1 SGHTA and CDR2 FQGNSA. Here the CDR3 DNA reads TGTGCCAGCAGCGCGAACTCCGGGACAGCGGGTGAAAAACTGTTTTTT. Its protein is CASSANSGTAGEKLFF.

CDR3: CASSLGTSGRTQYF. The CDR3 nucleotides read TGTGCCAGCAGTTTAGGAACTAGCGGTAGAACCCAGTACTTC. The genes are TRBV28 and TRBJ2-5, with 8 bases matching TRBD2. V gave up 2 bases and J gave up 8 bases; unmatched junction bases: 7. The CDR3 has 14 amino acids. Per germline, CDR1 MDHEN and CDR2 SYDVKM.

The chain employs TRBV7-8 and TRBJ2-3; 11 bases are shared with TRBD2. Germline V gene data show CDR1 as SGHVS and CDR2 as FQNEAQ. This CDR3 contains 17 residues. The V gene end was trimmed by 0 bases and the J gene end by 3 bases; junction bases not matched to a gene: 5. The CDR3: CASSLASGGAGTDTQYF. CDR3 in DNA: TGTGCCAGCAGCTTAGCTAGCGGGGGGGCCGGGACAGATACGCAGTATTTT.

The chain uses TRBV11-2 and TRBJ2-1; TRBD2 agrees at 9 bases. This CDR3 spans 17 amino acids. V gave up 5 bases and J gave up 0 bases; unmatched junction bases: 8. CDR1 is SGHAT, CDR2 FQNNGV, per germline. The CDR3 loop reads CASSPFYSGSSYNEQFF. The CDR3 bases are TGTGCCAGCAGCCCATTCTATAGCGGGAGCTCCTACAATGAGCAGTTCTTC.

The chain couples TRBV7-2 to TRBJ2-2; 7 bases fit TRBD1. Germline V CDR1 and CDR2: SGHTA, FQGNSA. Germline trimming cut 3 bases from V and 1 base from J; bases unmatched to any gene: 8. The CDR3 runs 17 residues. The CDR3 region is CASSFFQDRMNTGELFF. CDR3 coding DNA: TGTGCCAGCAGCTTTTTCCAGGACAGGATGAACACCGGGGAGCTGTTTTTT.

The chain couples TRBV9 to TRBJ2-3, with D perhaps TRBD1 (6 bases). This CDR3 spans 15 amino acids. V was shortened by 4 bases and J by 11 bases, with 23 bases between the two germline ends. Germline V gene sequence: CDR1 SGDLS, CDR2 YYNGEE. The CDR3 is CASSPDRNPGTLQYF. The CDR3 coding sequence is TGTGCCAGCAGCCCAGACAGGAATCCCGGGACATTGCAGTATTTT.

The chain joins TRBV5-6 to TRBJ2-3; D may be TRBD2 (5 bases). V was cut by 4 bases and J by 8 bases, with 11 bases left in between. CDR1 and CDR2 (germline): SGHDT, YYEEEE. There are 12 residues in the CDR3. For the CDR3, the DNA is TGTGCCAGCAGCGGAGGAGAGGGTACGCAGTATTTT. Translated, it gives CASSGGEGTQYF.